The clone carrying this T cell receptor (beta chain) came up a few times. How the authors handled the data: Quantification of nucleated cells was approximated via reference gene primer amplification. Measured with immunoSEQ multiplex PCR; TCRdb has only the in-frame clones, and not every one. V and J calls and clone size follow that table, whereas D and trimming were derived from the DNA. The sample carries some 180,000 clones, approximately 91% recorded once. V was trimmed by 6 bases and J by 5 bases, leaving 11 bases between them. This CDR3 has 12 amino acids. The germline CDR1 and CDR2 sequences are SNHLY and FYNNEI. The sample belongs to a study of blood T cell repertoires in COVID-19. About the research overall: Both acute and convalescent COVID-19 samples were obtained from the United States, Italy and Spain. PBMCs, B-cell-depleted T cells, or T cells were the source of the cDNA or gDNA that made up the material.

Patients at the Seattle site were enrolled during active infection and followed longitudinally. This TCR was sampled from a man aged 50-59 years with COVID-19, enrolled during active disease. The sample comprised peripheral blood. This chain joins TRBV2 and TRBJ2-7; D unresolved. This chain's CDR3 is CASSLGQDEQYF. The CDR3 region has the DNA TGTGCCAGCAGCCTCGGCCAGGACGAGCAGTACTTC.